The rows below give T cell receptor beta chains drawn from one sample of a study of precursors of human CD4 cytotoxic T cells. In TCRdb, the reads were re-called with MiXCR into one record per CDR3 protein. The sample shows about 500 distinct CDR3 sequences, roughly 20% of them seen only once. Sequences were obtained from memory CD4+ T cells from blood (PBMCs). Receptors were obtained from a human donor in good health. Each CDR3 is given with its conserved first and last residue. The D gene is left open where the match is weak. Part of the rows lack a size; the others show once, few, many or a class for expanded clones.

TRBJ2-7 12 TRBV2 - - CASSGLADEQYF TGTGCCAGCAGTGGATTAGCAGACGAGCAGTACTTC
TRBJ1-5 13 TRBV7-2 - large CASSLQNNQPQHF TGTGCCAGCAGCTTGCAGAACAATCAGCCCCAGCATTTT
TRBJ2-1 12 TRBV4-1 - - CASSQNYKEQFF TGCGCCAGCAGCCAAAACTACAAGGAGCAGTTCTTC
TRBJ1-2 14 TRBV18 - large CASSPGAGIYGYTF TGTGCCAGCTCACCTGGGGCAGGCATATATGGCTACACCTTC
TRBJ2-1 13 TRBV25-1 - large CASSDRPANEQFF TGTGCCAGCAGTGATCGTCCGGCCAATGAGCAGTTCTTC
TRBJ2-1 17 TRBV6-5 - few CASSPRPLGGGLNEQFF TGTGCCAGCAGTCCTCGACCTTTAGGGGGGGGGCTTAATGAGCAGTTCTTC
TRBJ1-5 13 TRBV20-1 - large CSGNDGSMWPQHF TGCAGTGGGAACGACGGCTCAATGTGGCCCCAGCATTTT
TRBJ1-5 15 TRBV18 - - CASSPQAGLNQPQHF TGTGCCAGCTCACCACAGGCAGGGCTTAATCAGCCCCAGCATTTT
TRBJ1-1 17 TRBV5-1 - large CASSSDGMSPMNTEAFF TGCGCCAGCAGCTCCGACGGGATGTCGCCTATGAACACTGAAGCTTTCTTT
TRBJ2-3 15 TRBV29-1 TRBD1 large CSVTQGFGSTDTQYF TGCAGCGTGACACAGGGGTTTGGATCCACAGATACGCAGTATTTT
TRBJ1-5 14 TRBV2 - - CASAGGSSNQPRHF TGTGCCAGCGCTGGAGGGTCTAGCAATCAGCCCCGGCATTTT
TRBJ1-4 14 TRBV5-1 - large CASSFGSTNEKLFF TGCGCCAGCAGCTTCGGATCAACTAATGAAAAACTGTTTTTT
TRBJ1-1 16 TRBV5-1 TRBD1 - CASSVSGTGSVTEAFF TGCGCCAGCAGCGTGTCCGGGACAGGGTCGGTCACTGAAGCTTTCTTT
TRBJ2-7 13 TRBV12-3/TRBV12-4 - - CASSLRRAKEQYF TGTGCCAGCAGTTTACGGAGAGCGAAAGAGCAGTACTTC
TRBJ2-1 16 TRBV11-3 TRBD2 hyperexpanded CASSLNIGGRGDEQFF TGTGCCAGCAGCTTGAACATCGGCGGGAGAGGCGATGAGCAGTTCTTC
TRBJ1-6 13 TRBV6-5 TRBD1 large CASKDRADSPLHF TGTGCCAGTAAGGACAGGGCGGATTCACCCCTCCACTTT
TRBJ2-7 14 TRBV11-1 TRBD1 - CASSLRDRTYEQYF TGTGCCAGCAGCTTAAGGGACAGGACCTACGAGCAGTACTTC
TRBJ2-3 15 TRBV6-5 - few CASSYSKAGGDTQYF TGTGCCAGCAGTTACTCGAAGGCCGGGGGAGATACGCAGTATTTT
TRBJ2-1 16 TRBV5-1 TRBD2 - CASSLATAGGYNEQFF TGCGCCAGCAGCTTGGCCACAGCGGGGGGCTACAATGAGCAGTTCTTC
TRBJ2-7 13 TRBV12-3/TRBV12-4 TRBD1 large CASSPGTGDEQYF TGTGCCAGCAGTCCCGGGACAGGGGACGAGCAGTACTTC
TRBJ2-2 20 TRBV4-1 TRBD2 - CASSHPGAASGRAGTGELFF TGCGCCAGCAGCCATCCCGGGGCGGCTAGCGGGAGGGCAGGGACCGGGGAGCTGTTTTTT
TRBJ1-6 13 TRBV4-2 - - CASSQTHRAPLHF TGTGCCAGCAGCCAAACCCACAGGGCTCCCCTCCACTTT
TRBJ2-7 13 TRBV3-1 TRBD1 - CASSPLQGSEQYF TGTGCCAGCAGCCCATTACAGGGGAGCGAGCAGTACTTC
TRBJ2-7 14 TRBV5-6 - few CASSPLDGPYEQYF TGTGCCAGCAGCCCACTGGACGGACCCTACGAGCAGTACTTC
TRBJ2-7 15 TRBV27 - large CASSLLGQGTYEQYF TGTGCCAGCAGTTTACTTGGGCAAGGGACCTACGAGCAGTACTTC
TRBJ2-1 16 TRBV12-3/TRBV12-4 TRBD2 large CASSLGERGPYNEQFF TGTGCCAGCAGTTTAGGGGAGCGGGGGCCGTACAATGAGCAGTTCTTC
TRBJ1-5 12 TRBV20-1 - - CSALGGDQPQHF TGCAGTGCGCTGGGGGGTGATCAGCCCCAGCATTTT
TRBJ1-2 13 TRBV7-9 - - CASSLGGSGGYTF TGTGCCAGCAGCTTAGGTGGGAGCGGTGGCTACACCTTC